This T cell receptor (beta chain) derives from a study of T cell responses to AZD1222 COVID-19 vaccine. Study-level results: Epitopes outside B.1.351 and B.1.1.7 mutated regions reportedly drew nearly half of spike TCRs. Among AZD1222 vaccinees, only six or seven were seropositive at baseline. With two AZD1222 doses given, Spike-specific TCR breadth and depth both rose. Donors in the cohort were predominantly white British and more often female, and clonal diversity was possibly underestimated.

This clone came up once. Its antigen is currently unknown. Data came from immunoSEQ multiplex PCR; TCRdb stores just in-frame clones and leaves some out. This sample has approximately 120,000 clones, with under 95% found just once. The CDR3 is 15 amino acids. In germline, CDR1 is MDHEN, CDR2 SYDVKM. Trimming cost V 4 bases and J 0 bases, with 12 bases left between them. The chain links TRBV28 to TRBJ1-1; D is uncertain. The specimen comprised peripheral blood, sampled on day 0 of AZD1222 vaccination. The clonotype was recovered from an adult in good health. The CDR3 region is CASSSNQRMNTEAFF. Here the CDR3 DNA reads TGTGCCAGCAGTTCGAATCAGCGGATGAACACTGAAGCTTTCTTT.